This T cell receptor (beta chain) is from a study of blood T cell repertoires in COVID-19. The overall study: PBMCs, B-cell-depleted T cells, or T cells provided the cDNA or gDNA that made up the material.

Per the original methods: Amplifying reference gene primers gave estimates of nucleated cell counts. The data were produced by immunoSEQ multiplex PCR, yet TCRdb's version contains in-frame clones alone and is incomplete. From that table come the V and J calls and clone size; the DNA was used to work out D and trimming. The sample shows about 270,000 clones, 88% of them seen only once. Participants spanned ages 18 to 89 years and resided in about 24 US areas. Recovery among Cohort 3 donors was established by two negative PCRs, clearance, or symptom resolution. CDR3 size: 14 residues. V shed 5 bases and J shed 9 bases, with 17 bases lying between them. Germline V lookup: CDR1 SGHTA, CDR2 FQGNSA.

Sequencing was carried out using PBMCs or T cells enriched from blood (not recorded which). This clonotype was obtained from a woman in her forties or fifties who had recovered from COVID-19. V and J are TRBV7-2 and TRBJ2-1, with a weak D call TRBD1 (5 bases). Here the CDR3 DNA reads TGTGCCAGCAGCCCTAGACAGCCGCAGGGTGAGCAGTTCTTC. Protein product: CASSPRQPQGEQFF.